This entry describes one T cell receptor beta chain. Its antigen is currently not known. One base away there is no much larger clone; base qualities are not given. According to the germline V gene, CDR1 reads LGHNA and CDR2 reads YNFKEQ. Trimming accounts for 0 bases at V and 0 bases at J, while the number of junction bases matched to no gene is 7. Inclusive of the bounding cysteine and phenylalanine, the CDR3 is 17 residues long. Of the read, only the CDR3 DNA is kept; its 51 bases are in frame from base 1. The data belong to a study of shared clonotypes between healthy human individuals (TCRdb year 2020). Context from the whole study: A few men and two women, aged 18 to 49 years, made up the cohort. For each donor, CD4 naive and CD4 memory were each given three plates, CD8 naive was given two plates, and CD8 memory was given one plate. To increase sequencing depth and limit assay-specific biases, TCR repertoire library preparation and sequencing were carried out by different laboratories using diverse techniques. Each donor's leukapheresis produced roughly between roughly 0.85 and 9.5 billion PBMCs. The study deeply sequenced blood TCR repertoires of five healthy adults to estimate repertoire size and the extent of clonotype sharing between individuals. What the study reported, not specific to this receptor: Incomplete sequencing was indicated by rarefaction of sorted-subset datasets, despite the large sequencing depth. Estimated clonotype richness was generally larger for naive than for memory subsets. Sharing across four donors was observed for approximately 5% of naive CD4, 3% to 3.5% of naive CD8, about 2.3% of memory CD4, and roughly 0.4% of memory CD8 clonotypes. Sampling was limited to blood, and TCR repertoires in tissue likely differ from TCR repertoires in blood. Compared with non-shared clonotypes, clonotypes shared by all four sorted-subset donors had higher generation probabilities. The genetic and exposure-history diversity represented was limited by the small number of donors. Pairwise subsampling indicated that sequencing depth was expected to affect the degree of clonotype sharing among donors.

Using the deep immunoSEQ assay, multiplex PCR amplified TCR CDR3 regions from genomic DNA. For each cell subset, the extracted genomic DNA was distributed evenly across all wells of several immunoSEQ 96-well plates, and each plate served as one replicate. Each replicate PCR for sorted subsets received approximately 220 ng genomic DNA, equal to about 30,000 T cell genomes. Purified libraries were quantified with a Qubit 3.0 fluorometer, sized on a Bioanalyzer 2100, and re-quantified with the KAPA Library Quantification kit. Every immunoSEQ 96-well plate was sequenced on a dedicated single-read 150-cycle Illumina NextSeq 550 flow cell. Under the source paper's analysis protocol: Because the immunoSEQ output held only junctional sequences and lacked quality scores, the filtering could not match the filtering applied to full-length reads. Sequences were annotated with PyIR, a Python wrapper for IgBLAST v1.9, using IMGT germline references to assign V/J genes and CDR3. Reads with weak V/J assignments (E-value above 1e-6), missing CDR3, stop codons, out-of-frame junctions, or ambiguous translated residues were removed. V3J clonotypes were defined as sequences sharing the same inferred V gene, J gene, and CDR3 amino acid sequence. Percentage overlap between repertoires was computed as shared unique clonotypes divided by the size of the smaller repertoire. Richness of each repertoire was evaluated using RTK rarefaction, the Chao1 estimator, and Recon v2.1 estimates of unobserved clonotypes. Generation probabilities for all TCRbeta clonotypes obtained by the gDNA method from a handful of donors were computed using OLGA. This immuneACCESS table, as held by TCRdb, lists in-frame sequences with V and J called but not all clones. Of the missing ones, under half trace to an unresolved V gene in checked studies; the others have no known cause. V and J calls and clone size are those listed in that table; D and trimming were worked out from the DNA. The table for this sample lists 1,500,000 or so clones; approximately 98.5% of them were counted only once. The ten biggest clones cover around 0.33% of the sample.

Healthy HIV-negative adults with no recently reported acute infections or vaccinations were included as donors. Every donor was a Caucasian adult residing in Nashville, Tennessee, USA. CD4+ T cells were enriched by magnetic negative selection, after which naive cells were positively selected on CD45RA and the negative fraction was taken as the memory subset. Blood was collected by leukapheresis, and PBMCs were isolated by Ficoll-Histopaque density gradient centrifugation and then cryopreserved in liquid nitrogen vapor phase. Purity and quantity of every magnetically sorted T cell population were checked by analytical flow cytometry. Each sorted fraction had its genomic DNA isolated and then quantified by UV absorbance on a Nanodrop 2000c.

The specimen was naive CD4+ T cells sorted from blood. Sample cell subset or site, as interpreted from the label and publication: CD45RA+ positively selected. This chain joins TRBV4-2 to TRBJ2-7; a stretch of 8 junction bases matches TRBD2. The clonotype was recovered from a man between 25 and 39 years old in good health. The CDR3 in this case is CASSQDHGLAFSYEQYF. The base sequence is TGTGCCAGCAGCCAAGACCATGGACTAGCATTCTCCTACGAGCAGTACTTC.